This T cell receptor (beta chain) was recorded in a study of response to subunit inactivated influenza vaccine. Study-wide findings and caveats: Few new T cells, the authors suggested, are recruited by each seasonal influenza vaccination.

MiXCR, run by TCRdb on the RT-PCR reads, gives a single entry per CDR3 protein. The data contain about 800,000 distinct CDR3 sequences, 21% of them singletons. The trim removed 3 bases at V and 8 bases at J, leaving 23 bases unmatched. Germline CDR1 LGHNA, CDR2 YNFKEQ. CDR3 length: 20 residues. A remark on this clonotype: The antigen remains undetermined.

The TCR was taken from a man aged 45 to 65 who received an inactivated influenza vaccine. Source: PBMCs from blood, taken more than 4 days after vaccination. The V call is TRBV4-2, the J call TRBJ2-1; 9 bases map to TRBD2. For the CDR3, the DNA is TGTGCCAGCAGCCAGGAAGAGTACTGGACTAGCGAACTAAAATACGATGAGCAGTTCTTC. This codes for CASSQEEYWTSELKYDEQFF.